Below are 32 T cell receptor beta chains sequenced from a single sample in a study of PD-1 blockade in classical Hodgkin lymphoma (dated by TCRdb to 2020 to 2021). The time point label on this specimen signifies: cycle 2 day 1 (C2D1) of nivolumab. Every trial patient had relapsed after autologous stem cell transplantation, and cohorts A, B and C differed in prior brentuximab vedotin exposure. Libraries were prepared through the immunoSEQ multiplex PCR assay. Drawn from immuneACCESS, this table holds only the in-frame rearrangements with V and J called that TCRdb kept. Clones are partly lost; checked studies trace under half to an unresolved V gene and leave the rest unexplained. Present in this sample are 98,000 or so clones, about 88% of which were seen just once. About 20% of the sample belongs to the ten largest clones. Sequences were derived from peripheral blood mononuclear cells (PBMCs), sampled before the second cycle of nivolumab. These TCRs come from a human donor with classical Hodgkin lymphoma.

This clone was seen just once. This chain uses TRBV4-1 with TRBJ2-1; no reliable D call. This CDR3 contains 18 residues. Trimming took off 3 bases at V and 7 bases at J, with 25 bases between the two ends. Germline CDR1 and CDR2: MGHRA and YSYEKL. The CDR3, as DNA: TGCGCCAGCAGCCAGGGCCCTTTCTGGGAAAGTCGGTATAATGAGCAGTTCTTC. It is translated as CASSQGPFWESRYNEQFF.

The chain carries TRBV15 and TRBJ1-2; D ambiguous. Germline V gene data show CDR1 as LNHNV and CDR2 as YYDKDF (reference sequence). This CDR3 has 14 residues. Trimming shortened V by 0 bases and J by 4 bases, and 9 bases separated the two germline ends. The CDR3: CATSRDRSGYGYTF. The CDR3 DNA reads as TGTGCCACCAGCAGAGATAGGAGCGGCTATGGCTACACCTTC.

The chain joins TRBV5-1 to TRBJ1-2; 9 nucleotides line up with TRBD1. V shed 5 bases, J shed 7 bases, and the junction held 9 bases outside the gene matches. CDR3 length: 14 residues. Germline V gives CDR1 SGHRS, CDR2 YFSETQ. As DNA, the CDR3 is TGCGCCAGCAGTGGAGTGGGGACAGGGACTGGCTACACCTTC. Translating it yields CASSGVGTGTGYTF.

J is TRBJ2-7 and V is TRBV27; D may be TRBD1 (5 bases). V lost 2 bases to trimming and J lost 2 bases, with 10 bases between them. The CDR3 has 14 amino acids. CDR1 MNHEY and CDR2 SMNVEV come from the germline V gene (reference sequence). Written as DNA, the CDR3 is TGTGCCAGCAGTTTACAGGGAATCGCCTACGAGCAGTACTTC. Its protein product is CASSLQGIAYEQYF.

The V and J genes are TRBV7-6 and TRBJ2-2; 11 bases line up with TRBD1. Germline-derived CDR1 and CDR2 are SGHVS and FNYEAQ. V shed 4 bases and J 4 bases; nucleotides not matched to a gene: 5. The CDR3 extends over 16 amino acids. The CDR3 reads CASSYRTGGITGELFF. DNA of the CDR3: TGTGCCAGCAGCTACCGGACAGGGGGCATCACCGGGGAGCTGTTTTTT.

This clone has just one count. The chain joins TRBV14 to TRBJ1-3; the D is unclear. V lost 3 bases and J 3 bases, leaving 6 bases between the germline ends. CDR1 is SGHDN and CDR2 is FVKESK in the germline V gene. The CDR3 spans 13 residues. CDR3 loop: CASSHFNGNTIYF. CDR3 DNA: TGTGCCAGCAGCCACTTCAATGGAAACACCATATATTTT.

The chain joins TRBV19 to TRBJ2-7; D gene uncertain. CDR1 LNHDA and CDR2 SQIVND come from the germline V gene (reference sequence). The CDR3 loop spans 16 amino acids. V was cut by 3 bases and J by 2 bases, with 17 bases left in between. The DNA for the CDR3 is TGTGCCAGTAGTATCTCCAACACTCTACCCACCTACGAGCAGTACTTC. Protein: CASSISNTLPTYEQYF.

V gene TRBV15 combines with J gene TRBJ1-1; D is ambiguous. V gave up 5 bases and J gave up 2 bases, with 12 bases separating them. The CDR3 is 14 amino acids. Germline lookup yields CDR1 LNHNV and CDR2 YYDKDF (reference sequence). The CDR3 DNA sequence: TGTGCCACCAGCCGAGGGTCCGGAAACACTGAAGCTTTCTTT. Amino acid sequence: CATSRGSGNTEAFF. Full variable domain (missing parts from reference TRBV15 and TRBJ1-1): DAMVIQNPRYQVTQFGKPVTLSCSQTLNHNVMYWYQQKSSQAPKLLFHYYDKDFNNEADTPDNFQSRRPNTSFCFLDIRSPGLGDTAMYLCATSRGSGNTEAFFGQGTRLTVV.

This chain uses TRBV29-1 with TRBJ1-2, with D hard to call. This CDR3 region has 13 residues. The V end lost 4 bases, the J end lost 4 bases, and 13 bases lay between the germline ends. The germline gives CDR1 SQVTM, CDR2 ANQGSEA. The CDR3 here is CSVGPFHGYGYTF. Written as DNA, the CDR3 is TGCAGCGTTGGCCCGTTTCACGGCTATGGCTACACCTTC.

V gene TRBV11-2 combines with J gene TRBJ1-5, with TRBD1 matching 7 bases. V lost 9 bases to trimming and J lost 7 bases; unmatched junction nucleotides: 9. The length of the CDR3 is 13 residues. The germline CDR1 and CDR2 sequences are SGHAT and FQNNGV. The CDR3 DNA sequence: TGTGCCAGTCAGAGGGGGCTTGACCAGCCCCAGCATTTT. It encodes CASQRGLDQPQHF.

This sequence joins TRBV27 and TRBJ1-1, with unresolved D. The V and J ends lost 2 bases and 0 bases respectively, with 4 bases between them. Germline CDR1 is MNHEY and CDR2 is SMNVEV (reference sequence). The CDR3 runs 13 residues. CDR3 sequence (DNA): TGTGCCAGCAGTTTAGGGATGAACACTGAAGCTTTCTTT. Its translation: CASSLGMNTEAFF.

This CDR3 reads CASSEGGYGYTF. Here the CDR3 DNA reads TGTGCCAGCAGTGAGGGAGGGTACGGCTACACCTTC. The chain recombines TRBV2 with TRBJ1-2, with D unresolved. Trimming took 3 bases from V and 8 from J, leaving 10 bases between them. This CDR3 comprises 12 residues. The germline gives CDR1 SNHLY, CDR2 FYNNEI.

The chain joins TRBV11-3 to TRBJ2-1; a possible D gene is TRBD1 (5 bases). Germline loops: CDR1 SGHNT, CDR2 YENEEA. Deletions cut 1 base from V and 12 bases from J, with 7 bases between. The CDR3 extends over 11 amino acids. The CDR3 protein is CASSLGQGQFF. DNA for the CDR3: TGTGCCAGCAGCTTAGGTCAGGGGCAGTTCTTC.

This clone was detected only once. The CDR3 sequence: CASSPPGQGIIEQFF. CDR3 coding DNA: TGCGCCAGCAGCCCGCCGGGACAGGGAATTATTGAGCAGTTCTTC. The V and J genes are TRBV5-1 and TRBJ2-1; 9 nucleotides agree with TRBD1. This CDR3 is 15 amino acids long. V dropped 4 bases and J dropped 9; count of bases not matched to a gene: 11. The germline gives CDR1 SGHRS, CDR2 YFSETQ.

This clone has a single count. This chain uses TRBV6-1 with TRBJ2-3, with 9 nucleotides matching TRBD1. CDR1 and CDR2 from the germline V gene are MNHNS and SASEGT. The CDR3 runs 13 residues. V lost 8 bases to trimming and J lost 6 bases; unmatched junction nucleotides: 6. The CDR3 DNA follows: TGTGCCAGCCAACAGGGGGCGGATGATACGCAGTATTTT. Amino acid sequence: CASQQGADDTQYF.

The gene calls are TRBV5-6 and TRBJ2-3; tentative D call: TRBD2 (6 bases). CDR3 size: 15 residues. V shed 4 bases and J shed 2 bases, with 14 bases lying between them. CDR1 is SGHDT and CDR2 is YYEEEE in the germline V gene. CDR3 region: CASSLRDWDTDTQYF. The CDR3 DNA follows: TGTGCCAGCAGCCTCCGGGACTGGGACACAGATACGCAGTATTTT.

V and J are TRBV10-2 and TRBJ2-7, with 8 bases matching TRBD2. Germline V gives CDR1 WSHSY, CDR2 SAAADI. The CDR3 sequence is 14 residues long. Trimming cost V 7 bases and J 0 bases; bases outside gene matches: 5. CDR3 loop: CASIGTRSSYEQYF. The CDR3 DNA sequence: TGCGCCAGCATCGGGACTAGGAGCTCCTACGAGCAGTACTTC.

The count of this clone is one. This chain links TRBV27 with TRBJ2-2; TRBD1 is a possible D gene (5 bases). This CDR3 is built from 14 residues. V was shortened by 3 bases and J by 3 bases, with 8 bases between the two germline ends. From germline, CDR1 is MNHEY and CDR2 SMNVEV (reference sequence). CDR3 in amino acids: CASSFQGHTGELFF. The CDR3, as DNA: TGTGCCAGCAGTTTTCAGGGCCACACCGGGGAGCTGTTTTTT.

The chain is built from TRBV29-1 and TRBJ1-2; 8 bases line up with TRBD1. The CDR3 runs to 13 residues. The V gene's germline CDR1 is SQVTM and CDR2 ANQGSEA. V was pared by 2 bases and J by 8 bases, with 7 bases of the junction left unmatched. CDR3 in DNA: TGCAGCGTTGAAACCGACAGGGGCTGGGGCTACACCTTC. This sequence encodes CSVETDRGWGYTF.

V is TRBV28 and J is TRBJ2-7; no clear D. Per germline, CDR1 MDHEN and CDR2 SYDVKM. V gave up 3 bases and J gave up 7 bases, with 7 bases separating them. The CDR3 has 11 amino acids. CDR3 amino acids: CASSFVQEQYF. The CDR3 nucleotides read TGTGCCAGCAGTTTTGTCCAAGAGCAGTACTTC. The full variable domain, with the rest looked up from reference TRBV28 and TRBJ2-7, is DVKVTQSSRYLVKRTGEKVFLECVQDMDHENMFWYRQDPGLGLRLIYFSYDVKMKEKGDIPEGYSVSREKKERFSLILESASTNQTSMYLCASSFVQEQYFGPGTRLTVT.

This chain links TRBV27 with TRBJ2-3, with 9 bases that match TRBD1. Trimming cost V 5 bases and J 0 bases; bases outside gene matches: 9. This CDR3 region has 17 residues. The germline V gene encodes CDR1 MNHEY and CDR2 SMNVEV (reference sequence). The CDR3 is CASSTRDRELSTDTQYF. CDR3 bases: TGTGCCAGCAGTACCCGGGACAGGGAACTGAGCACAGATACGCAGTATTTT.

The rearrangement uses TRBV7-2 and TRBJ2-3, with a weak D call TRBD1 (5 bases). The CDR3 totals 15 residues. The germline V and J ends were trimmed by 1 base and 1 base, with 9 bases remaining between them. CDR1 is SGHTA and CDR2 is FQGNSA in the germline V gene. Written as DNA, the CDR3 is TGTGCCAGCAGCTTAGGTGTCAGGGGCACAGATACGCAGTATTTT. Protein: CASSLGVRGTDTQYF.

The chain is built from TRBV9 and TRBJ1-2; 8 nucleotides match TRBD1. V gave up 3 bases and J gave up 7 bases; unmatched junction bases: 17. Germline values: CDR1 SGDLS, CDR2 YYNGEE. This CDR3 is 17 amino acids long. This CDR3 is CASSEAPTGVKVTGYTF. The CDR3 bases are TGTGCCAGCAGCGAGGCCCCGACAGGGGTTAAGGTTACTGGCTACACCTTC.

This clone was seen a single time. V is TRBV27 and J is TRBJ1-1; D is uncertain. The CDR3 contains 15 residues. The V end lost 0 bases, the J end lost 1 base, and 9 bases lay between the germline ends. The germline CDR1 and CDR2 sequences are MNHEY and SMNVEV (reference sequence). CDR3 in DNA: TGTGCCAGCAGTTTATCGAATCCAGGGAACACTGAAGCTTTCTTT. Encoded protein: CASSLSNPGNTEAFF.

V and J are TRBV15 and TRBJ2-7; TRBD2 aligns across 14 bases. The ends lost 0 bases at V and 6 bases at J; junction bases unmatched: 7. CDR3 length equals 17 residues. The germline V gene has CDR1 LNHNV and CDR2 YYDKDF (reference sequence). Here the CDR3 DNA reads TGTGCCACCAGCAGAGATCGTCCGGGACTAGCGGGAGCCGAGCAGTACTTC. Its translation is CATSRDRPGLAGAEQYF.

The chain is built from TRBV6-5 and TRBJ2-2; D not resolved. This CDR3 spans 13 amino acids. Germline assignment: CDR1 MNHEY and CDR2 SVGAGI. V was cut by 2 bases and J by 5 bases, with 6 bases left in between. CDR3 sequence: CASSYKWTGELFF. The CDR3 coding sequence is TGTGCCAGCAGTTACAAGTGGACCGGGGAGCTGTTTTTT.

This sequence joins TRBV7-9 and TRBJ1-5; perhaps TRBD1 as D (6 bases). CDR3 length equals 18 residues. The germline CDR1 and CDR2 sequences are SEHNR and FQNEAQ (reference sequence). Trimming pared 3 bases from V and 2 bases from J, leaving 20 bases between. The CDR3 DNA reads TGTGCCAGCAGCTTCTTTGGGGAGGGGGTCTACGGCAATCAGCCCCAGCATTTT. Amino acid sequence: CASSFFGEGVYGNQPQHF. The full variable domain, in which reference TRBV7-9 and TRBJ1-5 provide the parts outside the CDR3, is DTGVSQNPRHKITKRGQNVTFRCDPISEHNRLYWYRQTLGQGPEFLTYFQNEAQLEKSRLLSDRFSAERPKGSFSTLEIQRTEQGDSAMYLCASSFFGEGVYGNQPQHFGDGTRLSIL.

The chain links TRBV30 to TRBJ1-3; 8 bases align to TRBD1. Looked up from germline, CDR1 is GTSNPN and CDR2 is SVGIG (reference sequence). The CDR3 sequence is 17 residues long. Unmatched junction bases numbered 9, after V lost 2 bases and J lost 0 bases. CDR3 nucleotides: TGTGCCTGGAGTCCCTTAGGACAGGGAAGCTCTGGAAACACCATATATTTT. It codes for CAWSPLGQGSSGNTIYF.

The chain carries TRBV5-1 and TRBJ1-2, with no clear D. Germline loops: CDR1 SGHRS, CDR2 YFSETQ. With 4 bases removed from V and 1 base from J, the gap between germline ends came to 11 bases. The CDR3 is 14 amino acids. The CDR3 bases are TGCGCCAGCAGCCCGTCCGAGGATAACTATGGCTACACCTTC. It encodes CASSPSEDNYGYTF. Based on the CDR3 plus reference TRBV5-1 and TRBJ1-2, the full variable domain is KAGVTQTPRYLIKTRGQQVTLSCSPISGHRSVSWYQQTPGQGLQFLFEYFSETQRNKGNFPGRFSGRQFSNSRSEMNVSTLELGDSALYLCASSPSEDNYGYTFGSGTRLTVV.

This clone was counted between two and nine times. Here the CDR3 reads CASKKLDQETQYF. For the CDR3, the DNA is TGTGCCAGCAAGAAACTAGATCAAGAGACCCAGTACTTC. The V and J genes are TRBV9 and TRBJ2-5; maybe TRBD2 (5 bases). The CDR3 extends over 13 amino acids. Looked up from germline, CDR1 is SGDLS and CDR2 is YYNGEE. Trimming removed 6 bases from V and 2 bases from J, with 11 bases in between.

The chain carries TRBV19 and TRBJ2-7; the match to TRBD1 covers 7 bases. After removal of 1 base from V and 5 bases from J, the junction contained 11 bases not matched to a gene. This CDR3 is built from 16 residues. CDR1 and CDR2 (germline): LNHDA, SQIVND (reference sequence). The CDR3 nucleotides read TGTGCCAGTAGTATAGCCCCATCGACAGGGTCTCACGAGCAGTACTTC. Its translation is CASSIAPSTGSHEQYF.

The chain joins TRBV7-6 to TRBJ1-5; D not certain. The length of the CDR3 is 14 residues. V was pared by 0 bases and J by 6 bases, with 9 bases between. Germline V gene lookup returns CDR1 SGHVS and CDR2 FNYEAQ. The CDR3 DNA follows: TGTGCCAGCAGCTTAGCGGGAGGAGGTCAGCCCCAGCATTTT. Translated, it gives CASSLAGGGQPQHF.